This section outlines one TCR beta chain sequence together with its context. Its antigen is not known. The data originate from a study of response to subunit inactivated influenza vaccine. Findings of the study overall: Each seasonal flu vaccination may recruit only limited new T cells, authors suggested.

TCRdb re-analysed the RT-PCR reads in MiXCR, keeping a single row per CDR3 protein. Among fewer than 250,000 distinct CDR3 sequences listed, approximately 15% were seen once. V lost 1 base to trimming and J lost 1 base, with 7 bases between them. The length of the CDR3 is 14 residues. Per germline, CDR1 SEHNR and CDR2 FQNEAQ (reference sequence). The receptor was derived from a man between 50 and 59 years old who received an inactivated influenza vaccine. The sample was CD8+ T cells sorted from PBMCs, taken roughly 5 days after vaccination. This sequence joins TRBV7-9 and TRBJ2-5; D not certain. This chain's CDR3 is CASSLVHFQETQYF. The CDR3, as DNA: TGTGCCAGCAGCTTAGTCCACTTCCAAGAGACCCAGTACTTC.